This TCR beta chain was sequenced during a study of T cells expressing NK-cell markers. Looking at the study overall: It was from sorted CD3+CD56+NKG2C+, CD3+CD56+NKG2C- and CD3+CD56-NKG2C+ T cells that TCR beta repertoires came. Seven sequenced donors out of eight were HCMV-seropositive, one seronegative.

TCR beta libraries carry UMIs added by 5'RACE template switching. TCRdb re-called the 5' RACE reads, yielding one record per CDR3 amino acid sequence without DNA. The sample table sets out 150,000 or so distinct CDR3 sequences. Germline CDR1 and CDR2: LNHDA and SQIVND (reference sequence). This CDR3 is 18 amino acids long. The sample was blood T cells: a sorted CD56 or NKG2C T cell subset, CD4+ or CD8+ T cells, or bulk PBMC T cells (not recorded which). The chain carries TRBV19 and TRBJ1-5; with no DNA, the TCRdb D assignment of TRBD1 cannot be verified. This TCR came from a woman in her forties or fifties in good health. The CDR3 is CASSIGLRTDDSNQPQHF.